One and the same sample provided the 28 T cell receptor beta chains below, sequenced in a study of shared clonotypes between healthy human individuals. Profiled with immunoSEQ multiplex PCR; TCRdb holds only in-frame clones, not every one. The sample includes roughly 510,000 clones, approximately 79% of them seen just once. The sequencing input was PBMCs. These receptor sequences come from a woman aged 35 to 49 in good health. Some clones in this sample may be carry-over from other donors' samples.

V gene TRBV9 combines with J gene TRBJ2-3, with a possible D match to TRBD1 (6 bases). There are 16 residues in the CDR3. Germline V lookup: CDR1 SGDLS, CDR2 YYNGEE. V lost 3 bases and J lost 0, with 14 bases in between. Written as DNA, the CDR3 is TGTGCCAGCAGCGCGGACAGTTCCTCTAGCACAGATACGCAGTATTTT. As protein: CASSADSSSSTDTQYF.

This chain connects TRBV7-8 to TRBJ2-1; 14 bases agree with TRBD2. The length of the CDR3 is 17 residues. Germline CDR1 is SGHVS and CDR2 is FQNEAQ. The V gene end was trimmed by 4 bases and the J gene end by 9 bases; junction bases not matched to a gene: 11. The CDR3, as DNA: TGTGCCAGCAGCTCGGATCGGGGACTAGCGGGAGCAAGTGAGCAGTTCTTC. This encodes CASSSDRGLAGASEQFF.

The V and J genes are TRBV4-1 and TRBJ2-5; D may match TRBD1 or TRBD2 (5 bases each). CDR3 length: 14 amino acids. Trimming took off 3 bases at V and 5 bases at J, with 13 bases between the two ends. Germline V gives CDR1 MGHRA, CDR2 YSYEKL. CDR3 amino acids: CASSHTGTRETQYF. The CDR3 DNA reads TGCGCCAGCAGCCATACCGGGACGCGGGAGACCCAGTACTTC.

This chain uses TRBV28 with TRBJ2-7; 8 nucleotides match TRBD1. The CDR3 runs to 13 residues. Germline trimming cut 7 bases from V and 3 bases from J; bases unmatched to any gene: 5. Germline-derived CDR1 and CDR2 are MDHEN and SYDVKM. CDR3 loop: CASNNDRGYEQYF. CDR3 DNA sequence: TGTGCCAGCAACAACGACAGGGGCTACGAGCAGTACTTC.

J is TRBJ2-3 and V is TRBV11-2; 9 bases are a match to TRBD2. From germline, CDR1 is SGHAT and CDR2 FQNNGV. Trimming cost V 5 bases and J 0 bases; bases outside gene matches: 6. This CDR3 region has 16 residues. CDR3 DNA sequence: TGTGCCAGCAGCATCCGGACTAGCGCAAGCACAGATACGCAGTATTTT. Its translation is CASSIRTSASTDTQYF.

The chain joins TRBV4-2 to TRBJ2-3; D remains ambiguous. The CDR3 length is 14 residues. Trimming shortened V by 0 bases and J by 2 bases, and 6 bases separated the two germline ends. Germline assignment: CDR1 LGHNA and CDR2 YNFKEQ. This CDR3 reads CASSQERFTDTQYF. Here the CDR3 DNA reads TGTGCCAGCAGCCAAGAACGGTTCACAGATACGCAGTATTTT.

The chain joins TRBV7-9 to TRBJ1-6; the D gene is possibly TRBD1 (6 bases). Per the germline V gene, CDR1 is SEHNR and CDR2 is FQNEAQ (reference sequence). With 5 bases removed from V and 8 bases from J, the gap between germline ends came to 19 bases. This CDR3 comprises 16 residues. The CDR3 reads CASSHGGGTKYSPLHF. CDR3 DNA: TGTGCCAGCAGCCACGGGGGAGGGACAAAGTATTCACCCCTCCACTTT.

The V gene is TRBV29-1, the J gene TRBJ2-5, with a weak D call TRBD1 (6 bases). CDR3 size: 14 residues. Trimming pared 4 bases from V and 4 bases from J, leaving 16 bases between. Germline V CDR1 and CDR2: SQVTM, ANQGSEA. DNA of the CDR3: TGCAGCGTTGCCCTCTCACAGGGTGGAGAGACCCAGTACTTC. Protein product: CSVALSQGGETQYF.

V gene TRBV7-9 combines with J gene TRBJ2-3; no definite D call. CDR1 is SEHNR, CDR2 FQNEAQ, per germline (reference sequence). V lost 8 bases to trimming and J lost 0 bases, with 12 bases between them. This CDR3 has 14 amino acids. CDR3 DNA sequence: TGTGCCAGCTCAAATCCGGGCAGCACAGATACGCAGTATTTT. Its protein product is CASSNPGSTDTQYF.

The chain recombines TRBV19 with TRBJ1-1; D unclear. Germline V CDR1 and CDR2: LNHDA, SQIVND (reference sequence). The CDR3 totals 12 residues. The V end lost 5 bases, the J end lost 1 base, and 5 bases lay between the germline ends. The CDR3 bases are TGTGCCAGTAGTCCCCCGAACACTGAAGCTTTCTTT. Its translation is CASSPPNTEAFF.

The chain links TRBV10-3 to TRBJ2-3; 10 nucleotides line up with TRBD2. Germline V lookup: CDR1 ENHRY, CDR2 SYGVKD. The CDR3 runs to 13 residues. Trimming at V came to 6 bases and at J to 4 bases, leaving 1 base not matched to a gene. CDR3 sequence reads: CAISTSGADTQYF. The CDR3 DNA is TGTGCCATCAGCACTAGCGGGGCAGATACGCAGTATTTT.

The chain carries TRBV29-1 and TRBJ1-4, with D perhaps matching TRBD1 (6 bases). V was cut by 5 bases and J by 5 bases, with 15 bases left in between. The CDR3 totals 14 residues. From germline, CDR1 is SQVTM and CDR2 ANQGSEA. CDR3 sequence (DNA): TGCAGCGTTACCCGGGGGGGGGCAAATGAAAAACTGTTTTTT. Residues: CSVTRGGANEKLFF.

The rearrangement links TRBV6-6 to TRBJ2-3; no definite D call. Germline CDR1 and CDR2: MNHNY and SVGAGI (reference sequence). This CDR3 region has 14 residues. V lost 0 bases, J lost 0 bases, and 4 bases lay in between. CDR3 protein: CASSYSESTDTQYF. The CDR3 bases are TGTGCCAGCAGTTACTCGGAGAGCACAGATACGCAGTATTTT.

This clone came up once. The CDR3 coding sequence is TGCGCCAGCAGCCAAGGTGGGAGACGGTCCACAGATACGCAGTATTTT. Amino acid sequence: CASSQGGRRSTDTQYF. The chain links TRBV4-1 to TRBJ2-3; tentatively, D is TRBD2 (5 bases). The germline V gene encodes CDR1 MGHRA and CDR2 YSYEKL. This CDR3 has 16 amino acids. The V end was cut by 1 base, the J end by 2 bases, with 13 bases between.

V and J are TRBV4-3 and TRBJ2-1, with 10 bases that match TRBD2. CDR1 and CDR2 (germline): LGHNA, YSLEER. J lost 4 bases, V lost 4 bases, and 4 bases had no gene match. The CDR3 length is 15 residues. The CDR3 spells CASSRKREGYNEQFF. Here the CDR3 DNA reads TGCGCCAGCAGCCGAAAGCGGGAGGGGTACAATGAGCAGTTCTTC.

The rearrangement uses TRBV7-8 and TRBJ2-7; possible D gene TRBD2, 5 bases. The germline V and J ends were trimmed by 2 bases and 0 bases, with 11 bases remaining between them. The CDR3 loop spans 15 amino acids. Germline V gene sequence: CDR1 SGHVS, CDR2 FQNEAQ. In DNA, the CDR3 is TGTGCCAGCAGCTTAACTGCGGGTAGCTCCTACGAGCAGTACTTC. Translating gives CASSLTAGSSYEQYF. The full variable domain, in which reference TRBV7-8 and TRBJ2-7 provide the parts outside the CDR3, is GAGVSQSPRYKVAKRGQDVALRCDPISGHVSLFWYQQALGQGPEFLTYFQNEAQLDKSGLPSDRFFAERPEGSVSTLKIQRTQQEDSAVYLCASSLTAGSSYEQYFGPGTRLTVT.

CDR3 nucleotides: TGCAGCGTCCTCTGGCTAGCGGAGATCTACAATGAGCAGTTCTTC. Residues: CSVLWLAEIYNEQFF. The rearrangement uses TRBV29-1 and TRBJ2-1; 7 bases agree with TRBD2. Looked up from germline, CDR1 is SQVTM and CDR2 is ANQGSEA. The CDR3 covers 15 residues. J was trimmed by 3 bases and V by 6 bases; bases with no gene match: 11.

The rearrangement uses TRBV2 and TRBJ1-5; 7 bases are shared with TRBD1. Germline assignment: CDR1 SNHLY and CDR2 FYNNEI. The CDR3 extends over 17 amino acids. The V gene end was trimmed by 5 bases and the J gene end by 0 bases; junction bases not matched to a gene: 10. The CDR3 here is CASSLAGGDYSNQPQHF. As DNA, the CDR3 is TGTGCCAGCAGTCTTGCAGGGGGAGATTATAGCAATCAGCCCCAGCATTTT.

This rearrangement joins TRBV7-2 to TRBJ2-1; D unclear. Germline V gene sequence: CDR1 SGHTA, CDR2 FQGNSA. V lost 2 bases to trimming and J lost 0 bases, with 8 bases between them. The CDR3 contains 15 residues. CDR3 in amino acids: CASSLLSSSYNEQFF. CDR3 DNA sequence: TGTGCCAGCAGCTTACTGAGTAGCTCCTACAATGAGCAGTTCTTC. Full variable domain (missing parts from reference TRBV7-2 and TRBJ2-1): GAGVSQSPSNKVTEKGKDVELRCDPISGHTALYWYRQSLGQGLEFLIYFQGNSAPDKSGLPSDRFSAERTGGSVSTLTIQRTQQEDSAVYLCASSLLSSSYNEQFFGPGTRLTVL.

This chain's CDR3 is CASSEQGPGNTIYF. The CDR3 DNA reads TGTGCCAGCAGCGAACAGGGCCCTGGAAACACCATATATTTT. The chain carries TRBV2 and TRBJ1-3; possibly TRBD1 for D (6 bases). Germline CDR1 SNHLY, CDR2 FYNNEI. Trimming cost V 6 bases and J 2 bases, with 11 bases left between them. The CDR3 contains 14 residues.

The rearrangement uses TRBV19 and TRBJ2-3; possibly TRBD2 for D (5 bases). Germline V gives CDR1 LNHDA, CDR2 SQIVND (reference sequence). CDR3 length: 14 amino acids. Trimming took off 4 bases at V and 3 bases at J, with 11 bases between the two ends. This CDR3 reads CASSRGSPTDTQYF. CDR3 sequence (DNA): TGTGCCAGTAGTAGAGGGTCCCCAACAGATACGCAGTATTTT.

V usage is TRBV18 and J usage is TRBJ2-5; D is undetermined. V lost 2 bases and J 1 base, leaving 11 bases between the germline ends. The V gene's germline CDR1 is KGHSH and CDR2 LQKENI. The CDR3 is made up of 15 amino acids. Written as DNA, the CDR3 is TGTGCCAGCTCACCAACAATTTCCGGCCAAGAGACCCAGTACTTC. Its translation is CASSPTISGQETQYF. Combining the CDR3 with reference TRBV18 and TRBJ2-5 gives the whole variable domain NAGVMQNPRHLVRRRGQEARLRCSPMKGHSHVYWYRQLPEEGLKFMVYLQKENIIDESGMPKERFSAEFPKEGPSILRIQQVVRGDSAAYFCASSPTISGQETQYFGPGTRLLVL.

The chain has TRBV2 and TRBJ2-7; 10 positions agree with TRBD1. Germline loops: CDR1 SNHLY, CDR2 FYNNEI. There are 14 residues in the CDR3. V was clipped by 7 bases and J by 4 bases; unmatched bases: 7. Here the CDR3 reads CASTLTGGGYEQYF. In nucleotides, the CDR3 is TGTGCCAGCACCCTGACAGGGGGCGGTTACGAGCAGTACTTC. The full variable domain, rest sourced from reference TRBV2 and TRBJ2-7, is EPEVTQTPSHQVTQMGQEVILRCVPISNHLYFYWYRQILGQKVEFLVSFYNNEISEKSEIFDDQFSVERPDGSNFTLKIRSTKLEDSAMYFCASTLTGGGYEQYFGPGTRLTVT.

J is TRBJ2-6 and V is TRBV4-1; TRBD2 agrees at 13 bases. V lost 5 bases and J lost 3; bases outside the gene matches: 4. The V gene's germline CDR1 is MGHRA and CDR2 YSYEKL. The CDR3 has 17 amino acids. The DNA of the CDR3 is TGCGCCAGCAGCAACGGACTAGCGGGAGTTGGGGCCAACGTCCTGACTTTC. Translation gives CASSNGLAGVGANVLTF.

This chain joins TRBV6-4 and TRBJ1-2; no clear D. This CDR3 comprises 12 residues. Germline CDR1 and CDR2: MRHNA and SNTAGT. V lost 0 bases and J 5 bases, leaving 4 bases between the germline ends. The CDR3 spells CASSDSRYGYTF. CDR3 in DNA: TGTGCCAGCAGTGACTCAAGGTATGGCTACACCTTC.

This chain joins TRBV7-2 and TRBJ2-7; D is undetermined. Looked up from germline, CDR1 is SGHTA and CDR2 is FQGNSA. Between the trimmed V and J ends, which lost 4 bases and 4 bases, there was a span of 11 bases. The CDR3 loop spans 13 amino acids. The CDR3 DNA reads TGTGCCAGCAGCTCCCCCGTTAGGTACGAGCAGTACTTC. Amino acids: CASSSPVRYEQYF. The full variable domain, in which reference TRBV7-2 and TRBJ2-7 provide the parts outside the CDR3, is GAGVSQSPSNKVTEKGKDVELRCDPISGHTALYWYRQSLGQGLEFLIYFQGNSAPDKSGLPSDRFSAERTGGSVSTLTIQRTQQEDSAVYLCASSSPVRYEQYFGPGTRLTVT.

This clone was detected a few times. The V and J genes are TRBV7-9 and TRBJ1-6; D is ambiguous. In germline, CDR1 is SEHNR, CDR2 FQNEAQ (reference sequence). The ends were cut back, 4 bases at V and 7 bases at J, with 11 bases in the middle. The length of the CDR3 is 14 residues. CDR3 in amino acids: CASSSTGTNSPLHF. For the CDR3, the DNA is TGTGCCAGCAGCTCCACCGGAACGAATTCACCCCTCCACTTT. The complete variable domain, with remaining parts taken from reference TRBV7-9 and TRBJ1-6, reads DTGVSQNPRHKITKRGQNVTFRCDPISEHNRLYWYRQTLGQGPEFLTYFQNEAQLEKSRLLSDRFSAERPKGSFSTLEIQRTEQGDSAMYLCASSSTGTNSPLHFGNGTRLTVT.

The chain is built from TRBV7-2 and TRBJ2-5, with TRBD1 identical over 7 bases. CDR1 is SGHTA and CDR2 is FQGNSA in the germline V gene. V was clipped by 4 bases and J by 1 base; unmatched bases: 3. This CDR3 has 14 amino acids. The CDR3 DNA follows: TGTGCCAGCAGCTCTGACAGGGCCCAAGAGACCCAGTACTTC. This encodes CASSSDRAQETQYF.